Listed below are T cell receptor beta chains from one sample, sequenced in a study of control samples from healthy donors and cancer patients. The assay was immunoSEQ multiplex PCR, and TCRdb's table has in-frame clones only and misses some. The table includes about 250,000 clones, over 75% detected once. What was sequenced was PBMCs. The receptors shown here come from a woman aged 60-75 years with lung cancer. The CDR3 runs from the conserved cysteine through the conserved F or W. Fields, in order: J gene, clone size, D gene, V gene, CDR3 protein, CDR3 DNA. The D gene is left open where the match is weak. Clone size is not always given. Where it is, it says once, few, many or a class for expanded clones.

J: TRBJ2-2
size: -
D: TRBD2
V: TRBV11-3
CDR3: CASSSLAGVGTGELFF
DNA: TGTGCCAGCAGCTCTCTAGCGGGGGTCGGCACCGGGGAGCTGTTTTTT

J: TRBJ2-7
size: -
D: -
V: TRBV6-5
CDR3: CASRPPGHASYEQYF
DNA: TGTGCCAGCAGACCCCCCGGACACGCTTCCTACGAGCAGTACTTC

J: TRBJ2-5
size: -
D: -
V: TRBV2
CDR3: CASSEITIQETQYF
DNA: TGTGCCAGCAGTGAGATAACAATTCAAGAGACCCAGTACTTC

J: TRBJ1-4
size: -
D: -
V: TRBV28
CDR3: CASSLREKLFF
DNA: TGTGCCAGCAGTTTACGGGAAAAACTGTTTTTT

J: TRBJ2-1
size: few
D: TRBD2
V: TRBV27
CDR3: CASRTISGGDYNEQFF
DNA: TGTGCCAGCAGGACGATAAGCGGGGGGGACTACAATGAGCAGTTCTTC

J: TRBJ1-1
size: few
D: TRBD1
V: TRBV29-1
CDR3: CSVDTIRGGEAFF
DNA: TGCAGCGTCGATACCATCAGGGGGGGTGAAGCTTTCTTT

J: TRBJ1-5
size: -
D: TRBD1
V: TRBV5-1
CDR3: CASSPGTGGVEPQHF
DNA: TGCGCCAGCAGCCCTGGGACAGGGGGAGTGGAGCCCCAGCATTTT

J: TRBJ1-1
size: -
D: TRBD1
V: TRBV6-6
CDR3: CASMGQGVGAFF
DNA: TGTGCCAGCATGGGACAGGGTGTAGGAGCTTTCTTT

J: TRBJ2-7
size: -
D: TRBD1
V: TRBV7-2
CDR3: CASSFFGTGGREQYF
DNA: TGTGCCAGCAGCTTTTTCGGGACAGGGGGCAGGGAGCAGTACTTC

J: TRBJ2-2
size: -
D: -
V: TRBV9
CDR3: CASSVGWGSTSGELFF
DNA: TGTGCCAGCAGCGTAGGATGGGGGAGTACGTCCGGGGAGCTGTTTTTT

J: TRBJ2-3
size: -
D: TRBD2
V: TRBV24-1
CDR3: CATSDPGLASTDTQYF
DNA: TGTGCCACCAGTGACCCCGGACTAGCTAGCACAGATACGCAGTATTTT

J: TRBJ1-4
size: -
D: -
V: TRBV10-3
CDR3: CAISGALSNEKLFF
DNA: TGTGCCATCAGTGGCGCGCTGTCTAATGAAAAACTGTTTTTT

J: TRBJ2-1
size: -
D: -
V: TRBV9
CDR3: CASSVVTSSEQFF
DNA: TGTGCCAGCAGCGTAGTAACTAGCAGTGAGCAGTTCTTC

J: TRBJ1-3
size: -
D: -
V: TRBV28
CDR3: CASSLDISGNTIYF
DNA: TGTGCCAGCAGCTTAGACATCTCTGGAAACACCATATATTTT

J: TRBJ1-2
size: once
D: -
V: TRBV7-9
CDR3: CASSLAGGSIYGYTF
DNA: TGTGCCAGCAGCTTAGCCGGGGGGAGTATCTATGGCTACACCTTC

J: TRBJ1-4
size: many
D: TRBD1
V: TRBV5-1
CDR3: CASSLSRDRDATNEKLFF
DNA: TGCGCCAGCAGCTTGAGCCGGGACAGGGATGCAACTAATGAAAAACTGTTTTTT

J: TRBJ2-7
size: -
D: TRBD2
V: TRBV6-5
CDR3: CASSYSGTSGEQYF
DNA: TGTGCCAGCAGTTACTCGGGGACTAGCGGCGAGCAGTACTTC

J: TRBJ1-2
size: -
D: -
V: TRBV14
CDR3: CASSQEKFSGYTF
DNA: TGTGCCAGCAGCCAGGAAAAGTTTAGTGGCTACACCTTC

J: TRBJ1-2
size: -
D: TRBD1
V: TRBV6-5
CDR3: CASSYVGRGVYGYTF
DNA: TGTGCCAGCAGTTACGTCGGCAGGGGGGTCTATGGCTACACCTTC

J: TRBJ1-3
size: -
D: -
V: TRBV15
CDR3: CATSTDKGYSGNTIYF
DNA: TGTGCCACCAGCACCGACAAGGGTTACTCTGGAAACACCATATATTTT

J: TRBJ1-2
size: -
D: TRBD1
V: TRBV5-1
CDR3: CASSPDRGYGYTF
DNA: TGCGCCAGCAGCCCGGACAGGGGCTATGGCTACACCTTC

J: TRBJ2-7
size: -
D: -
V: TRBV29-1
CDR3: CSVGGAPSEQYF
DNA: TGCAGCGTTGGGGGGGCCCCTTCGGAGCAGTACTTC

J: TRBJ1-1
size: -
D: -
V: TRBV28
CDR3: CASILSGVGTEAFF
DNA: TGTGCCAGCATCCTTTCTGGGGTGGGCACTGAAGCTTTCTTT

J: TRBJ2-5
size: -
D: TRBD1
V: TRBV7-2
CDR3: CASSLAGGQGARGTQYF
DNA: TGTGCCAGCAGCTTGGCAGGGGGACAGGGGGCGCGAGGGACCCAGTACTTC

J: TRBJ2-7
size: -
D: -
V: TRBV5-1
CDR3: CASSLDTGSFYEQYF
DNA: TGCGCCAGCAGCTTGGATACAGGGTCTTTCTACGAGCAGTACTTC

J: TRBJ2-5
size: -
D: -
V: TRBV6-5
CDR3: CASSYGAEGSGETQYF
DNA: TGTGCCAGCAGTTACGGGGCGGAGGGCTCGGGAGAGACCCAGTACTTC

J: TRBJ1-6
size: -
D: -
V: TRBV20-1
CDR3: CSASLSARTNSPLHF
DNA: TGCAGTGCTAGTTTATCCGCCCGAACTAATTCACCCCTCCACTTT

J: TRBJ2-7
size: -
D: -
V: TRBV6-5
CDR3: CASRVSSRSEQYF
DNA: TGTGCCAGCAGAGTATCAAGTCGGAGCGAGCAGTACTTC

J: TRBJ2-3
size: -
D: -
V: TRBV10-2
CDR3: CATGQSTDTQYF
DNA: TGCGCCACAGGACAGAGCACAGATACGCAGTATTTT

J: TRBJ2-1
size: -
D: -
V: TRBV12-3/TRBV12-4
CDR3: CASSLVVDNEQFF
DNA: TGTGCCAGCAGTTTAGTGGTAGACAATGAGCAGTTCTTC

J: TRBJ1-1
size: -
D: TRBD1
V: TRBV9
CDR3: CASTLLQGARTEAFF
DNA: TGTGCCAGCACCCTATTACAGGGGGCAAGGACTGAAGCTTTCTTT

J: TRBJ2-2
size: -
D: -
V: TRBV5-1
CDR3: CASSSGPGAPGGELFF
DNA: TGCGCCAGCAGCTCTGGTCCAGGGGCTCCAGGCGGGGAGCTGTTTTTT

J: TRBJ2-3
size: -
D: TRBD1
V: TRBV5-1
CDR3: CASSLEGAFTDTQYF
DNA: TGCGCCAGCAGCTTGGAGGGGGCTTTCACAGATACGCAGTATTTT

J: TRBJ2-3
size: few
D: -
V: TRBV29-1
CDR3: CSVEKRGTDTQYF
DNA: TGCAGCGTTGAGAAGAGGGGCACAGATACGCAGTATTTT

J: TRBJ1-2
size: -
D: TRBD1
V: TRBV10-3
CDR3: CAISDQTGAGYGYTF
DNA: TGTGCCATCAGTGACCAGACAGGGGCAGGCTATGGCTACACCTTC

J: TRBJ1-1
size: -
D: -
V: TRBV11-2
CDR3: CASSLGHQGTEAFF
DNA: TGTGCCAGCAGCTTAGGGCATCAGGGTACTGAAGCTTTCTTT

J: TRBJ1-3
size: -
D: -
V: TRBV5-8
CDR3: CASSVRQRSGNTIYF
DNA: TGTGCCAGCAGCGTAAGACAGCGCTCTGGAAACACCATATATTTT

J: TRBJ2-7
size: -
D: TRBD2
V: TRBV27
CDR3: CASSFYGTSGEQYF
DNA: TGTGCCAGCAGTTTTTACGGGACTAGCGGCGAGCAGTACTTC

J: TRBJ1-1
size: few
D: TRBD1
V: TRBV3-1/TRBV3-2
CDR3: CASSPTGDTEAFF
DNA: TGTGCCAGCAGCCCGACAGGGGACACTGAAGCTTTCTTT

J: TRBJ1-5
size: -
D: -
V: TRBV25-1
CDR3: CASSEYGRAQPQHF
DNA: TGTGCCAGCAGTGAATACGGCAGGGCTCAGCCCCAGCATTTT

J: TRBJ1-2
size: once
D: -
V: TRBV9
CDR3: CASSVNEGNYGYTF
DNA: TGTGCCAGCAGCGTAAACGAGGGGAACTATGGCTACACCTTC

J: TRBJ2-7
size: -
D: -
V: TRBV5-3
CDR3: CARSLVWRAHPYEQYF
DNA: TGTGCCAGAAGCTTGGTGTGGCGGGCTCACCCCTACGAGCAGTACTTC

J: TRBJ1-1
size: -
D: -
V: TRBV5-6
CDR3: CASSLGRRDTEAFF
DNA: TGTGCCAGCAGTTTGGGACGGAGAGACACTGAAGCTTTCTTT

J: TRBJ2-7
size: once
D: TRBD2
V: TRBV2
CDR3: CASSGGGGSYEQYF
DNA: TGTGCCAGCAGTGGTGGGGGGGGTTCCTACGAGCAGTACTTC

J: TRBJ2-7
size: -
D: -
V: TRBV5-1
CDR3: CASSTGQGWEREAYEQYF
DNA: TGCGCCAGCAGCACAGGACAGGGGTGGGAGCGGGAGGCCTACGAGCAGTACTTC

J: TRBJ2-3
size: few
D: -
V: TRBV6-4
CDR3: CASSDGLGGTDTQYF
DNA: TGTGCCAGCAGTGACGGTCTAGGGGGCACAGATACGCAGTATTTT

J: TRBJ2-7
size: -
D: -
V: TRBV18
CDR3: CASSPQRGLYEQYF
DNA: TGTGCCAGCTCACCACAAAGGGGCTTGTACGAGCAGTACTTC

J: TRBJ1-2
size: -
D: -
V: TRBV2
CDR3: CASSPRQVRGYTF
DNA: TGTGCCAGCAGCCCTCGACAGGTTCGAGGCTACACCTTC